The 6 T cell receptor beta chains in this list originate from one sample, sequenced in a study of spatial heterogeneity in lung cancer. A single record per CDR3 protein comes from TCRdb applying MiXCR to the 5' RACE reads. The sample carries some 110,000 distinct CDR3 sequences, about 12% recorded once. Time point indicated: blood at routine non-recurrence follow-up after resection. Whole RNA from tumor, nontumor lung or frozen PBMC was sequenced unsorted. Sequencing was performed on PBMCs, taken at follow-up. Receptor source: a male donor with early-stage non-small cell lung cancer.

V gene TRBV27 combines with J gene TRBJ2-1; D is perhaps TRBD1 (5 bases). Germline values: CDR1 MNHEY, CDR2 SMNVEV (reference sequence). With 2 bases removed from V and 8 bases from J, the gap between germline ends came to 7 bases. The CDR3 runs to 12 residues. In nucleotides, the CDR3 is TGTGCCAGCAGTTTACAGGGCCATGAGCAGTTCTTC. Protein product: CASSLQGHEQFF.

This clonotype was found many times. V gene TRBV11-2 combines with J gene TRBJ2-7, with D perhaps TRBD2 (5 bases). Trimming took off 5 bases at V and 2 bases at J, with 19 bases between the two ends. CDR1 and CDR2 from the germline V gene are SGHAT and FQNNGV. The CDR3 is 16 amino acids. The CDR3 loop reads CASSPDGVRIAYEQYF. Here the CDR3 DNA reads TGTGCCAGCAGCCCGGACGGGGTGAGGATCGCCTACGAGCAGTACTTC.

This clonotype was seen many times. V usage is TRBV7-9 and J usage is TRBJ1-1; TRBD1 is a possible D gene (5 bases). Trimming shortened V by 0 bases and J by 2 bases, and 13 bases separated the two germline ends. Per the germline V gene, CDR1 is SEHNR and CDR2 is FQNEAQ (reference sequence). The CDR3 sequence is 16 residues long. CDR3 region: CASSLAPSRGNTEAFF. CDR3 DNA: TGTGCCAGCAGCTTAGCCCCTTCAAGGGGCAACACTGAAGCTTTCTTT.

Comment on this clonotype: A read error may explain this, as a much larger clone is one base away. The rearrangement links TRBV12-3 or TRBV12-4 to TRBJ2-5; D gene ambiguous. This CDR3 is 12 amino acids long. Trimming took 4 bases from V and 2 from J, leaving 5 bases between them. The CDR3, as DNA: TGTGCCAGCAGTTGGGGACAAGAGACCCAGTACTTC. Encoded protein: CASSWGQETQYF.

This clonotype occurred many times. The chain combines TRBV20-1 with TRBJ2-7, with 9 bases identical to TRBD1. The CDR3 runs 13 residues. Germline V gene data show CDR1 as DFQATT and CDR2 as SNEGSKA (reference sequence). The J segment lost 4 bases and the V segment lost 6 bases, leaving 7 bases of the junction unmatched. CDR3 nucleotides: TGCAGTGCCCCGGGACAGGGACTTTACGAGCAGTACTTC. The encoded protein is CSAPGQGLYEQYF.

This CDR3 is CASSQGKETQYF. In nucleotides, the CDR3 is TGCGCCAGCAGCCAGGGGAAAGAGACCCAGTACTTC. This chain links TRBV5-1 with TRBJ2-5, with D perhaps TRBD1 (6 bases). The germline V gene encodes CDR1 SGHRS and CDR2 YFSETQ. The CDR3 is made up of 12 amino acids. V gave up 4 bases and J gave up 3 bases, with 7 bases separating them.